Listed here are 5 T cell receptor beta chains from one sample, sequenced in a study of regulatory T cells in long-lasting Graves disease. The sample's time point: persistent/refractory GD, antithyroid drugs over 5 years with positive TRAb. PBMC RNA served as the TCR library source. With iRepertoire HTBI primers and Arm-PCR of CDR3 regions, TCR beta libraries were built. TCRdb re-called the multiplex PCR reads through MiXCR, storing one row per CDR3 protein. The table records around 460,000 distinct CDR3 sequences, approximately 23% of them present only once. Sample: peripheral blood mononuclear cells (PBMCs), taken when the disease was refractory, from a patient treated with antithyroid drugs. These receptors all stem from a female donor with Graves disease.

As concerns this clonotype: A far larger clone differs by one base, so this is likely a read error. The J gene is TRBJ1-6, the V gene TRBV10-3; D remains unclear. Per germline, CDR1 ENHRY and CDR2 SYGVKD. Trimming removed 6 bases at V and 8 bases at J, with 5 bases between. There are 11 residues in the CDR3. The CDR3: CAISEDSPLHF. The CDR3 bases are TGTGCCATCAGCGAAGATTCACCCCTCCACTTT.

This clonotype was seen only a few times. The CDR3 region has the DNA TGTGCCAGCAGCTTGGCGGGACAGGGGGCGTTCGAGCAGTACTTC. Amino acid sequence: CASSLAGQGAFEQYF. The chain uses TRBV5-4 and TRBJ2-7; TRBD1 matches at 12 bases. Looked up from germline, CDR1 is SGHNT and CDR2 is YYREEE (reference sequence). V dropped 0 bases and J dropped 6; count of bases not matched to a gene: 4. The CDR3 length is 15 residues. Based on the CDR3 plus reference TRBV5-4 and TRBJ2-7, the full variable domain is ETGVTQSPTHLIKTRGQQVTLRCSSQSGHNTVSWYQQALGQGPQFIFQYYREEENGRGNFPPRFSGLQFPNYSSELNVNALELDDSALYLCASSLAGQGAFEQYFGPGTRLTVT.

This clonotype was found a few times. The genes are TRBV18 and TRBJ2-5; D unresolved. Deletions cut 0 bases from V and 2 bases from J, with 13 bases between. The CDR3 consists of 16 residues. In germline, CDR1 is KGHSH, CDR2 LQKENI. The CDR3: CASSPPSSNFQETQYF. The CDR3 DNA reads TGTGCCAGCTCACCACCCTCCAGCAACTTTCAAGAGACCCAGTACTTC.

The gene calls are TRBV28 and TRBJ2-3; TRBD1 aligns across 7 bases. From germline, CDR1 is MDHEN and CDR2 SYDVKM. Losses at the gene ends were 3 bases for V and 6 bases for J; bases not matched to a gene: 3. This CDR3 has 13 amino acids. CDR3 DNA sequence: TGTGCCAGCAGTTTCAACAGGGGTGATACGCAGTATTTT. Translation: CASSFNRGDTQYF.

This clonotype turned up a few times. CDR3 DNA: TGTGCCAGCAGCCGAACAGGGGAAGGTGAAAAACTGTTTTTT. This codes for CASSRTGEGEKLFF. V is TRBV5-5 and J is TRBJ1-4; 7 positions agree with TRBD1. The germline V gene has CDR1 SGHKS and CDR2 YYEKEE (reference sequence). The CDR3 loop spans 14 amino acids. Unmatched junction bases numbered 7, after V lost 4 bases and J lost 7 bases.